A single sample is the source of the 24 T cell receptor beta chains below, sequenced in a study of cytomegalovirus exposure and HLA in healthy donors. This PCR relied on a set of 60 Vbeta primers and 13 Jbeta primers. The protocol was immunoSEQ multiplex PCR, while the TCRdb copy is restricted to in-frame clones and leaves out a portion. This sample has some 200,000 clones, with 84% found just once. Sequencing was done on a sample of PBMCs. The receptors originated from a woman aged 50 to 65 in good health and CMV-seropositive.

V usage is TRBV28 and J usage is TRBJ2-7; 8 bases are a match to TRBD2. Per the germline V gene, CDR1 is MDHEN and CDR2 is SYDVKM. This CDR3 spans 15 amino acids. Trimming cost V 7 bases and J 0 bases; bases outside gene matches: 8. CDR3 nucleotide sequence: TGTGCCAGCACCGAAACGGGGGGGAGCTCCTACGAGCAGTACTTC. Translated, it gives CASTETGGSSYEQYF.

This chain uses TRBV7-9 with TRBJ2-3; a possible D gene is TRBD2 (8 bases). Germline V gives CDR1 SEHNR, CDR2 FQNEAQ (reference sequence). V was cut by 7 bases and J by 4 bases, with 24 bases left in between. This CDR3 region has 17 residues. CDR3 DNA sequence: TGTGCCAGCACCGTAAACCGGGGGGGACAGTTTTCAGATACGCAGTATTTT. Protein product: CASTVNRGGQFSDTQYF. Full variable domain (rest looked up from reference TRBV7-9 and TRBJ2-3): DTGVSQNPRHKITKRGQNVTFRCDPISEHNRLYWYRQTLGQGPEFLTYFQNEAQLEKSRLLSDRFSAERPKGSFSTLEIQRTEQGDSAMYLCASTVNRGGQFSDTQYFGPGTRLTVL.

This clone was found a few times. CDR3 nucleotide sequence: TGTGCCTGGGGCAGGGGGAACTACGAGCAGTACTTC. As protein: CAWGRGNYEQYF. This rearrangement joins TRBV5-4 to TRBJ2-7; 7 bases are shared with TRBD1. The germline V gene encodes CDR1 SGHNT and CDR2 YYREEE (reference sequence). Trimming cost V 10 bases and J 3 bases; bases outside gene matches: 7. This CDR3 contains 12 residues.

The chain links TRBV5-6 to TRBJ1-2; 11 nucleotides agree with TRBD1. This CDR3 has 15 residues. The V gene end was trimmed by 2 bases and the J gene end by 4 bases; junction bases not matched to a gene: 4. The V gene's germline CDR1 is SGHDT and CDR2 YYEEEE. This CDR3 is CASSFWDRGGYGYTF. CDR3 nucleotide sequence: TGTGCCAGCAGCTTCTGGGACAGGGGGGGCTATGGCTACACCTTC.

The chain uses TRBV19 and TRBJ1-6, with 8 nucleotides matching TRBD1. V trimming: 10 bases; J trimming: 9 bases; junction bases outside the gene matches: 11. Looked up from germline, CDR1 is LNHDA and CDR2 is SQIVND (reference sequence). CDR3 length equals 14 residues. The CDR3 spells CATADRVFSSPLHF. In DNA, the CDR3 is TGTGCCACAGCGGACAGGGTGTTCAGTTCACCCCTCCACTTT.

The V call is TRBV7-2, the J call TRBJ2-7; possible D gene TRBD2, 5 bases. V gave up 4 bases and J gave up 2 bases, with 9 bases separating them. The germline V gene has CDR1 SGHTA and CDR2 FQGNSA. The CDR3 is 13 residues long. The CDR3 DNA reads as TGTGCCAGCAGCTCGGACTGGACCTACGAGCAGTACTTC. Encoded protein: CASSSDWTYEQYF. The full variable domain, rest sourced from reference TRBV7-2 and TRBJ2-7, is GAGVSQSPSNKVTEKGKDVELRCDPISGHTALYWYRQSLGQGLEFLIYFQGNSAPDKSGLPSDRFSAERTGGSVSTLTIQRTQQEDSAVYLCASSSDWTYEQYFGPGTRLTVT.

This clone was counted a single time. CDR3 loop: CASSTLAGGPYEQYF. The CDR3, as DNA: TGTGCCAGCAGCACTCTAGCGGGGGGGCCATACGAGCAGTACTTC. V usage is TRBV13 and J usage is TRBJ2-7; the match to TRBD2 covers 12 bases. Germline lookup yields CDR1 PRHDT and CDR2 FYEKMQ (reference sequence). J lost 4 bases, V lost 5 bases, and 6 bases had no gene match. CDR3 length: 15 amino acids.

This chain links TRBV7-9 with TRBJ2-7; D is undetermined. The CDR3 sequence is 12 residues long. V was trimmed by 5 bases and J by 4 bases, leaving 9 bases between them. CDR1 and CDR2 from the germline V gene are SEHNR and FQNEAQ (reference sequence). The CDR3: CASSPGEYEQYF. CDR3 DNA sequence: TGTGCCAGCAGCCCCGGAGAGTACGAGCAGTACTTC. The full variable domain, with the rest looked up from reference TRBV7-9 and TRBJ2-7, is DTGVSQNPRHKITKRGQNVTFRCDPISEHNRLYWYRQTLGQGPEFLTYFQNEAQLEKSRLLSDRFSAERPKGSFSTLEIQRTEQGDSAMYLCASSPGEYEQYFGPGTRLTVT.

In DNA form, the CDR3 reads TGTGCCAGTCGGGGGGACACCGGGGAGCTGTTTTTT. It translates to CASRGDTGELFF. This rearrangement joins TRBV6-6 to TRBJ2-2, with 7 nucleotides matching TRBD2. Germline loops: CDR1 MNHNY, CDR2 SVGAGI (reference sequence). The CDR3 totals 12 residues. V lost 9 bases to trimming and J lost 3 bases; unmatched junction nucleotides: 1.

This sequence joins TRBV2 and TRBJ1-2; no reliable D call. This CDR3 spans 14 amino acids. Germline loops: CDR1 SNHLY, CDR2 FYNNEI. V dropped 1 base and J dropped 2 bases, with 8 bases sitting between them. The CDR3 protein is CASSEDQNNYGYTF. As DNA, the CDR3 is TGTGCCAGCAGTGAAGATCAGAACAACTATGGCTACACCTTC.

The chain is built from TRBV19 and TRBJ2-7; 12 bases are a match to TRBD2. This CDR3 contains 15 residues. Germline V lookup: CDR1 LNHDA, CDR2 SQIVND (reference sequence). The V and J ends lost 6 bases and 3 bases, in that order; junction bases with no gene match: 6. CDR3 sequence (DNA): TGTGCCAGTAGATCCGCGGGACTAGCGGGCTACGAGCAGTACTTC. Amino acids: CASRSAGLAGYEQYF.

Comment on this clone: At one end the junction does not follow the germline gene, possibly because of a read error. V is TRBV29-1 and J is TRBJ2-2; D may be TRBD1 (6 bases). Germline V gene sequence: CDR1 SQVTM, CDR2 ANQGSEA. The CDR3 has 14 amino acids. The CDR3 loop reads CSVDPRKGHRGAVF. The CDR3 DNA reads TGCAGCGTTGACCCCCGAAAGGGACACCGGGGAGCTGTTTTT.

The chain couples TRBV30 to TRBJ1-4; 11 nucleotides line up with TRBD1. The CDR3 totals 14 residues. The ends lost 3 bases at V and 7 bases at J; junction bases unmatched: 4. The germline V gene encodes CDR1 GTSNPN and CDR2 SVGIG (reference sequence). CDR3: CAWRRDRGSEKLFF. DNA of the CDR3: TGTGCCTGGAGGAGGGACAGGGGGAGTGAAAAACTGTTTTTT.

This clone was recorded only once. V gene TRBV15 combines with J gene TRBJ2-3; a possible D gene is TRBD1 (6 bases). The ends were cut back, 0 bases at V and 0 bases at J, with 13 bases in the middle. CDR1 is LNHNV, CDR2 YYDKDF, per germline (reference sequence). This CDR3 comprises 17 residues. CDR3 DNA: TGTGCCACCAGCAGAGACCAGCGACAGGCTAGCACAGATACGCAGTATTTT. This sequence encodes CATSRDQRQASTDTQYF.

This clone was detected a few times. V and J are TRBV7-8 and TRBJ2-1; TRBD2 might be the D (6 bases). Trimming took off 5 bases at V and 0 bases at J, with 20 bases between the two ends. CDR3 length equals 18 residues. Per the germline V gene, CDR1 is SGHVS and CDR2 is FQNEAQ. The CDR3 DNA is TGTGCCAGCAGCCACCTGGGGGGTCCCAAGAGCTCCTACAATGAGCAGTTCTTC. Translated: CASSHLGGPKSSYNEQFF.

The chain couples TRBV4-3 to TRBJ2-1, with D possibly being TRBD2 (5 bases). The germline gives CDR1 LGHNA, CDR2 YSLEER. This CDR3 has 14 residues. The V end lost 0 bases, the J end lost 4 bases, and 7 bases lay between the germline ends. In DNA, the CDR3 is TGCGCCAGCAGCCAAGACCGGGATTACAATGAGCAGTTCTTC. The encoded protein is CASSQDRDYNEQFF.

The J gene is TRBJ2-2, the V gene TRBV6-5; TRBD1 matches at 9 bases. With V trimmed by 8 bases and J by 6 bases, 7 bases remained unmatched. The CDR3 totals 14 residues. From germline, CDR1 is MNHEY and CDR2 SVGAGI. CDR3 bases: TGTGCCAGCCATGGGGACAGGGTTTCCGGGGAGCTGTTTTTT. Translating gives CASHGDRVSGELFF.

The CDR3, as DNA: TGTGCCTGCATACAGGGGGTTGGGATATATGGCTACACCTTC. This encodes CACIQGVGIYGYTF. The chain carries TRBV30 and TRBJ1-2; 8 bases align to TRBD1. J lost 5 bases, V lost 6 bases, and 11 bases had no gene match. In germline, CDR1 is GTSNPN, CDR2 SVGIG (reference sequence). CDR3 length: 14 residues.

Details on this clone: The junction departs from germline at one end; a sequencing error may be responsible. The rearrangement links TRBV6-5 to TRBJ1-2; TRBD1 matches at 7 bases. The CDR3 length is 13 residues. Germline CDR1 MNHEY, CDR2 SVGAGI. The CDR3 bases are TGTGTCAGCAGTAACAACAGGGGTGGTGGCTACACCTTC. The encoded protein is CVSSNNRGGGYTF.

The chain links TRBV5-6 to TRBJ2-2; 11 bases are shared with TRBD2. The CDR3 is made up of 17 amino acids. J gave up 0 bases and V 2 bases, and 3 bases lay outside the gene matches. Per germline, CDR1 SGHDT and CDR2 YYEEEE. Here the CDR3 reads CASSFGLAGANTGELFF. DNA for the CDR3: TGTGCCAGCAGCTTTGGACTAGCGGGCGCGAACACCGGGGAGCTGTTTTTT.

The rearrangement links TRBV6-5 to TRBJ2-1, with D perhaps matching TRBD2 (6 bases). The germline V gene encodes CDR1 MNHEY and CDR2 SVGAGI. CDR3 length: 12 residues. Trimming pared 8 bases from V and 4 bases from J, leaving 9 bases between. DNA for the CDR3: TGTGCCAGCGGGACTGAATACAATGAGCAGTTCTTC. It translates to CASGTEYNEQFF.

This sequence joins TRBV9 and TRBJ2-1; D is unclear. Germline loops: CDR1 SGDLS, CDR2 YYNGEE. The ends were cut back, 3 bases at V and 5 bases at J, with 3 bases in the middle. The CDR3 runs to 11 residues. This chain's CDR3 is CASSDNNEQFF. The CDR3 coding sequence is TGTGCCAGCAGCGATAACAATGAGCAGTTCTTC.

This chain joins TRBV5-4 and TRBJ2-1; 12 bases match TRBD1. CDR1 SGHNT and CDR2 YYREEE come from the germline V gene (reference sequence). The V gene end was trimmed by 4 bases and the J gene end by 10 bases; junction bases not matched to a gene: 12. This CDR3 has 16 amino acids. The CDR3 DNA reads TGTGCCAGCAGCCCGGGACAGGGGGCCAGTAAGAGAGAGCAGTTCTTC. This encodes CASSPGQGASKREQFF.

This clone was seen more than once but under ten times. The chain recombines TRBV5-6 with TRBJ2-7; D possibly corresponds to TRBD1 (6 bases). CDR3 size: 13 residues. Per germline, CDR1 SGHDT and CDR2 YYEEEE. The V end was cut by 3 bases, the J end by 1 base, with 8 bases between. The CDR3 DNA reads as TGTGCCAGCAGCTCTGGACAGTCCTACGAGCAGTACTTC. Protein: CASSSGQSYEQYF.